The 14 T cell receptor beta chains in this list originate from one sample, sequenced in a study of cytomegalovirus exposure and HLA in healthy donors. Clones were read by immunoSEQ multiplex PCR, and TCRdb kept only the in-frame ones, dropping some. The sample yields about 160,000 clones, 85% to 90% seen once. Specimen: PBMCs. Receptors originate from a man aged 18 to 30 in good health and CMV-seropositive.

The J gene is TRBJ2-3, the V gene TRBV19; 10 bases map to TRBD2. Germline CDR1 and CDR2: LNHDA and SQIVND (reference sequence). The CDR3 totals 15 residues. V shed 8 bases, J shed 5 bases, and the junction held 10 bases outside the gene matches. CDR3 amino acids: CASGDIAGGGDTQYF. CDR3 in DNA: TGTGCCAGTGGCGATATAGCGGGAGGTGGAGATACGCAGTATTTT.

This clone was counted once. This chain joins TRBV10-3 and TRBJ2-7, with D possibly being TRBD1 (6 bases). The CDR3 loop spans 14 amino acids. Trimming took off 2 bases at V and 2 bases at J, with 10 bases between the two ends. Germline assignment: CDR1 ENHRY and CDR2 SYGVKD. The CDR3 sequence: CAISEDPGAYEQYF. The CDR3 DNA follows: TGTGCCATCAGTGAGGATCCAGGGGCCTACGAGCAGTACTTC.

This clone was picked up one time. The chain joins TRBV11-2 to TRBJ2-5; perhaps TRBD2 as D (5 bases). CDR3 size: 13 residues. Per the germline V gene, CDR1 is SGHAT and CDR2 is FQNNGV. V lost 6 bases and J 7 bases, leaving 15 bases between the germline ends. The CDR3 is CASSHATSLTQYF. The CDR3 nucleotides are TGTGCCAGCAGTCATGCCACTAGTTTGACCCAGTACTTC.

The chain employs TRBV7-3 and TRBJ1-1, with a weak D call TRBD1 (6 bases). Per the germline V gene, CDR1 is SGHTA and CDR2 is FQGTGA. V lost 2 bases and J 5 bases, leaving 9 bases between the germline ends. This CDR3 spans 13 amino acids. CDR3 DNA sequence: TGTGCCAGCAGCTTATCAGGGGTTACTGAAGCTTTCTTT. It is translated as CASSLSGVTEAFF.

This chain joins TRBV5-1 and TRBJ2-3; the D gene is possibly TRBD1 (5 bases). In germline, CDR1 is SGHRS, CDR2 YFSETQ. V lost 0 bases and J 3 bases, leaving 14 bases between the germline ends. The CDR3 sequence is 16 residues long. The CDR3 nucleotides are TGCGCCAGCAGCTTGGGGGCCAGGGTGATGACAGATACGCAGTATTTT. Protein sequence: CASSLGARVMTDTQYF. Based on the CDR3 plus reference TRBV5-1 and TRBJ2-3, the full variable domain is KAGVTQTPRYLIKTRGQQVTLSCSPISGHRSVSWYQQTPGQGLQFLFEYFSETQRNKGNFPGRFSGRQFSNSRSEMNVSTLELGDSALYLCASSLGARVMTDTQYFGPGTRLTVL.

The chain uses TRBV18 and TRBJ2-1; D is unresolved. V shed 6 bases and J shed 1 base, with 16 bases lying between them. Germline V lookup: CDR1 KGHSH, CDR2 LQKENI. The CDR3 is 16 amino acids. The CDR3 sequence is CASSQSLSSSYNEQFF. The CDR3 DNA is TGTGCCAGCTCGCAAAGCCTTTCGAGTTCCTACAATGAGCAGTTCTTC. Full variable domain (rest looked up from reference TRBV18 and TRBJ2-1): NAGVMQNPRHLVRRRGQEARLRCSPMKGHSHVYWYRQLPEEGLKFMVYLQKENIIDESGMPKERFSAEFPKEGPSILRIQQVVRGDSAAYFCASSQSLSSSYNEQFFGPGTRLTVL.

The chain is built from TRBV4-1 and TRBJ2-7; 9 bases agree with TRBD2. J lost 3 bases, V lost 4 bases, and 10 bases had no gene match. The germline gives CDR1 MGHRA, CDR2 YSYEKL. CDR3 length equals 16 residues. CDR3 sequence reads: CASSLVVLAGSYEQYF. In DNA form, the CDR3 reads TGCGCCAGCAGCCTTGTTGTGCTAGCGGGAAGCTACGAGCAGTACTTC.

The rearrangement joins TRBV27 to TRBJ1-5; no clear D gene. Between the trimmed V and J ends, which lost 4 bases and 0 bases, there was a span of 7 bases. This CDR3 spans 14 amino acids. Germline V gives CDR1 MNHEY, CDR2 SMNVEV (reference sequence). The CDR3: CASSSDFSNQPQHF. CDR3 DNA: TGTGCCAGCAGTTCCGACTTTAGCAATCAGCCCCAGCATTTT.

Only a few counts were recorded for this clone. V and J are TRBV10-3 and TRBJ2-7; D perhaps matches TRBD2 (6 bases). CDR3 length: 16 amino acids. Germline V CDR1 and CDR2: ENHRY, SYGVKD. V lost 1 base and J 1 base, leaving 14 bases between the germline ends. CDR3 coding DNA: TGTGCCATCAGTGAGTTGGTTAGCGGACCGTCCTACGAGCAGTACTTC. Protein sequence: CAISELVSGPSYEQYF.

The chain employs TRBV7-8 and TRBJ2-5, with a weak D call TRBD1 (5 bases). The CDR3 is 15 amino acids. Trimming took off 3 bases at V and 5 bases at J, with 16 bases between the two ends. Germline V gene lookup returns CDR1 SGHVS and CDR2 FQNEAQ. CDR3 region: CASSLGLHKGETQYF. The CDR3 DNA is TGTGCCAGCAGCTTGGGGCTCCATAAGGGGGAGACCCAGTACTTC.

The chain carries TRBV5-1 and TRBJ2-2; TRBD2 agrees at 8 bases. Germline trimming cut 3 bases from V and 8 bases from J; bases unmatched to any gene: 3. Germline V gives CDR1 SGHRS, CDR2 YFSETQ. The CDR3 spans 13 residues. The CDR3 protein is CASSSGGPGELFF. DNA of the CDR3: TGCGCCAGCAGCTCGGGAGGGCCAGGGGAGCTGTTTTTT.

The chain joins TRBV28 to TRBJ1-1; TRBD1 is a possible D gene (6 bases). The CDR3 spans 14 residues. V gave up 6 bases and J gave up 1 base, with 12 bases separating them. Germline CDR1 and CDR2: MDHEN and SYDVKM. CDR3 loop: CASSPGTQNTEAFF. The CDR3, as DNA: TGTGCCAGCAGCCCCGGGACACAGAACACTGAAGCTTTCTTT.

This sequence joins TRBV15 and TRBJ2-5, with 10 bases aligning to TRBD1. CDR1 is LNHNV and CDR2 is YYDKDF in the germline V gene (reference sequence). This CDR3 region has 16 residues. V was clipped by 4 bases and J by 5 bases; unmatched bases: 10. This CDR3 reads CATSKARDRGPETQYF. CDR3 DNA: TGTGCCACCAGCAAAGCCCGGGACAGGGGTCCGGAGACCCAGTACTTC. The variable domain in full, with the rest retrieved from reference TRBV15 and TRBJ2-5, is DAMVIQNPRYQVTQFGKPVTLSCSQTLNHNVMYWYQQKSSQAPKLLFHYYDKDFNNEADTPDNFQSRRPNTSFCFLDIRSPGLGDTAMYLCATSKARDRGPETQYFGPGTRLLVL.

The chain recombines TRBV19 with TRBJ2-3, with D perhaps matching TRBD2 (5 bases). V shed 5 bases and J shed 1 base, with 13 bases lying between them. This CDR3 is 15 amino acids long. The germline V gene encodes CDR1 LNHDA and CDR2 SQIVND (reference sequence). In DNA form, the CDR3 reads TGTGCCAGTAGTCTCGAAGCGGTTGGCACAGATACGCAGTATTTT. Amino acid sequence: CASSLEAVGTDTQYF.